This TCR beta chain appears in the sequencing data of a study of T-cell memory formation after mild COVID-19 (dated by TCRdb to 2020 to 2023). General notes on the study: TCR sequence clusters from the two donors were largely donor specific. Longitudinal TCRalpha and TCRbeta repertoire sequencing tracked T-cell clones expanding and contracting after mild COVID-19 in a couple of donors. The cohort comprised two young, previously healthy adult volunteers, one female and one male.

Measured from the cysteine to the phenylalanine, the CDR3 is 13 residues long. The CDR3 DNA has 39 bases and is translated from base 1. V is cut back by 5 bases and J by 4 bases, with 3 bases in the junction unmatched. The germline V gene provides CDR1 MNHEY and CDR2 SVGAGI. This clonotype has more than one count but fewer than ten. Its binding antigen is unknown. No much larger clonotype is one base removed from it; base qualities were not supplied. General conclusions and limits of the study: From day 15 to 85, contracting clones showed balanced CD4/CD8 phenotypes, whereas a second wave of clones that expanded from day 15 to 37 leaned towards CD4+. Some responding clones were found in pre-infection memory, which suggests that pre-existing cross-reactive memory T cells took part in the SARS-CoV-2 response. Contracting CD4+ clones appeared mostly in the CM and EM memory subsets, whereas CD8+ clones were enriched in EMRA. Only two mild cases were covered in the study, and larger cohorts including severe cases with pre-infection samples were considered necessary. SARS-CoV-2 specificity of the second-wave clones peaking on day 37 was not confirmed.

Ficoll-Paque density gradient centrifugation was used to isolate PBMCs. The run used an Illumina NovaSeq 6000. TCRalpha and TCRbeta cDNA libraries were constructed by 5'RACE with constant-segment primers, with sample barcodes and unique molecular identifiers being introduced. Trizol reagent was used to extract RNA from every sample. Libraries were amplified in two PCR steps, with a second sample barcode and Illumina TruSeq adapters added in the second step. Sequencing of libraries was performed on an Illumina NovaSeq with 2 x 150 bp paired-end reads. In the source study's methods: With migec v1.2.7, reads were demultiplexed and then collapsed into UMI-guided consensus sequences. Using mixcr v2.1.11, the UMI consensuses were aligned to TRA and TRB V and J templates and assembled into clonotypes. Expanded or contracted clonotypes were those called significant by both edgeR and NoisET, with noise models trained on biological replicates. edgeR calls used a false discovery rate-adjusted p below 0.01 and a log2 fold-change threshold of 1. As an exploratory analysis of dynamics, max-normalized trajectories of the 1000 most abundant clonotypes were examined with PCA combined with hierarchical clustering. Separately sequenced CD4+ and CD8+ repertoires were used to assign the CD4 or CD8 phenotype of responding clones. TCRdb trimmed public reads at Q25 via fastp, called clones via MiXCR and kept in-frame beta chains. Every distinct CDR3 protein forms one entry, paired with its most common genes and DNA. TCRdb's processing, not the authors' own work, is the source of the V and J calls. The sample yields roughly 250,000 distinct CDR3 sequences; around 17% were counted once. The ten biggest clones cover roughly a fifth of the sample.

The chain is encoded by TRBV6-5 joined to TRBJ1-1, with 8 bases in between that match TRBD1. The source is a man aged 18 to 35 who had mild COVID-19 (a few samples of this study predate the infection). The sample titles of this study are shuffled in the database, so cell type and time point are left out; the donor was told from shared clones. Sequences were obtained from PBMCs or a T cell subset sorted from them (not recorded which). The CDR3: CASSKTGVTEAFF. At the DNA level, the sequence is TGTGCCAGCAGTAAGACAGGGGTCACTGAAGCTTTCTTT.